One T cell receptor (beta chain) is described in this entry. What this receptor recognizes is not known. Within one base of it there is no much larger clone, and no base qualities were kept. The library was generated by the immunoSEQ multiplex PCR assay. TCRdb's version of the immuneACCESS table is confined to in-frame rearrangements and falls short of the full clone set. An unresolved V gene accounts for under half of the shortfall where checked; the remainder is of unknown origin. The sample yields tens of thousands of clones; 93% were counted once. Of the sample, roughly 1.3% is held by the ten largest clones. This specimen belongs to a study of control samples from healthy donors and cancer patients (TCRdb year 2020). Taken from cysteine to phenylalanine, the CDR3 has 15 residues. The read is trimmed to its CDR3 DNA, 45 bases read in frame from base 1. V sheds 8 bases and J sheds 0 bases, leaving 15 bases between their ends. CDR1 and CDR2 were assigned from the germline V gene as MDHEN and SYDVKM.

The rearranged segments are TRBV28 and TRBJ2-3; the D gene is possibly TRBD1 or TRBD2, with 5 bases matching each. The sequence derives from a woman in her thirties or forties with lung cancer. The sequencing input was PBMCs. The sequence in DNA is TGTGCCAGCTTCCCCGGGGACGTTAGCACAGATACGCAGTATTTT. Translated, it reads CASFPGDVSTDTQYF.